Shown below are 7 T cell receptor beta chains from a single sample sequenced in a study of blood T cell repertoires in COVID-19. Profiled with immunoSEQ multiplex PCR; TCRdb holds only in-frame clones, not every one. The sample contains approximately 270,000 clones, over 75% of which appear only once. The specimen was PBMCs or T cells enriched from blood (not recorded which). The receptors derive from a man aged 40-49 years who had recovered from COVID-19.

The chain is built from TRBV29-1 and TRBJ1-1; D ambiguous. V gave up 7 bases and J gave up 1 base, with 4 bases separating them. In germline, CDR1 is SQVTM, CDR2 ANQGSEA. The CDR3 has 10 amino acids. The CDR3 reads CSGENTEAFF. Written as DNA, the CDR3 is TGCAGCGGAGAGAACACTGAAGCTTTCTTT.

This chain connects TRBV28 to TRBJ1-2, with 9 bases fitting TRBD1. The CDR3 is 17 residues long. Trimming cost V 5 bases and J 3 bases; bases outside gene matches: 13. Germline V gives CDR1 MDHEN, CDR2 SYDVKM. CDR3 coding DNA: TGTGCCAGCAGTCCGGGACAGGGTATTGTAACAGACTATGGCTACACCTTC. Protein product: CASSPGQGIVTDYGYTF.

This clone has just one count. V is TRBV7-8 and J is TRBJ2-7; TRBD2 is a possible D gene (5 bases). CDR3 size: 16 residues. V lost 5 bases and J 4 bases, leaving 21 bases between the germline ends. The germline V gene has CDR1 SGHVS and CDR2 FQNEAQ. The CDR3 is CASSQIPATAGYEQYF. In DNA form, the CDR3 reads TGTGCCAGCAGCCAGATCCCTGCTACTGCGGGTTACGAGCAGTACTTC. The whole variable domain, remainder taken from reference TRBV7-8 and TRBJ2-7, is GAGVSQSPRYKVAKRGQDVALRCDPISGHVSLFWYQQALGQGPEFLTYFQNEAQLDKSGLPSDRFFAERPEGSVSTLKIQRTQQEDSAVYLCASSQIPATAGYEQYFGPGTRLTVT.

This clone was seen only a few times. The chain carries TRBV7-9 and TRBJ2-7; 8 nucleotides match TRBD1. The CDR3 totals 15 residues. J was trimmed by 3 bases and V by 4 bases; bases with no gene match: 8. Germline-derived CDR1 and CDR2 are SEHNR and FQNEAQ (reference sequence). The CDR3 loop reads CASSSPRDRIYEQYF. The CDR3 DNA is TGTGCCAGCAGCTCCCCCCGGGACAGGATCTACGAGCAGTACTTC.

The genes are TRBV9 and TRBJ1-2; D is undetermined. The CDR3 totals 14 residues. Trimming took 3 bases from V and 5 from J, leaving 14 bases between them. Germline CDR1 reads SGDLS; CDR2 reads YYNGEE. The CDR3 loop is CASSALAGGYGYTF. CDR3 nucleotides: TGTGCCAGCAGCGCCCTGGCGGGCGGGTATGGCTACACCTTC.

The chain couples TRBV7-2 to TRBJ1-2, with 8 bases aligning to TRBD1. Germline V gene data show CDR1 as SGHTA and CDR2 as FQGNSA. Losses at the gene ends were 5 bases for V and 4 bases for J; bases not matched to a gene: 9. CDR3 length equals 15 residues. CDR3 sequence (DNA): TGTGCCAGCAGCCTACGACAGGGGCTTGGCTATGGCTACACCTTC. It specifies CASSLRQGLGYGYTF.

The CDR3 is CASSLTAGGLWSGANVLTF. CDR3 DNA: TGTGCCAGCAGTTTAACTGCGGGGGGGCTATGGTCGGGGGCCAACGTCCTGACTTTC. V usage is TRBV27 and J usage is TRBJ2-6, with 9 positions matching TRBD2. The V gene's germline CDR1 is MNHEY and CDR2 SMNVEV (reference sequence). V shed 2 bases, J shed 4 bases, and the junction held 12 bases outside the gene matches. This CDR3 is built from 19 residues.